A single sample gave rise to the 11 T cell receptor beta chains below, sequenced in a study of neurological immune-mediated disorders (dated by TCRdb to about 2019). Read against the paper, the sample's time point label means: longitudinal time-point 2. Receptor amplification or capture employed 5' RACE. The instrument was an Illumina HiSeq 2500. The raw public data were reprocessed by TCRdb itself: fastp quality trimming at Q25, MiXCR clonotype calling, in-frame beta chains only. One record per CDR3 amino acid sequence lists the most common genes and DNA. The sample table records around 50,000 distinct CDR3 sequences; about an eighth of these occur just once. Roughly 4.5% of the sample comes from the top ten. Material: PBMCs. The receptors come from a male donor with HTLV-1-associated myelopathy (HAM/TSP).

This clonotype was observed a few times. The chain recombines TRBV7-2 with TRBJ2-3, with a tentative D call TRBD2 (5 bases). V gave up 4 bases and J gave up 6 bases, with 11 bases separating them. The CDR3 has 13 amino acids. In germline, CDR1 is SGHTA, CDR2 FQGNSA. The CDR3 nucleotides read TGTGCCAGCAGCTCGGGGATGACCGATACGCAGTATTTT. Translated, it gives CASSSGMTDTQYF.

This clonotype was detected many times. The chain links TRBV5-5 to TRBJ1-1; D ambiguous. Trimming removed 1 base at V and 6 bases at J, with 7 bases between. This CDR3 is 12 amino acids long. CDR1 and CDR2 from the germline V gene are SGHKS and YYEKEE (reference sequence). DNA for the CDR3: TGTGCCAGCAGCTTGTCAGAGGCTGAAGCTTTCTTT. This encodes CASSLSEAEAFF.

The rearrangement uses TRBV12-3 or TRBV12-4 and TRBJ1-1, with TRBD1 identical over 8 bases. V dropped 5 bases and J dropped 8; count of bases not matched to a gene: 10. This CDR3 has 14 residues. The CDR3 region is CASSPRTGMGEAFF. In DNA form, the CDR3 reads TGTGCCAGCAGTCCCCGGACAGGGATGGGGGAAGCTTTCTTT.

The chain links TRBV18 to TRBJ2-5; D gene uncertain. The germline CDR1 and CDR2 sequences are KGHSH and LQKENI. The V gene lost 1 base and the J gene lost 3 bases, with 6 bases spanning the gap. The CDR3 has 13 amino acids. CDR3 residues: CASSPLSEETQYF. The DNA of the CDR3 is TGTGCCAGCTCACCACTAAGCGAAGAGACCCAGTACTTC.

This clonotype was found many times. The chain combines TRBV4-3 with TRBJ2-7; 8 bases fit TRBD2. Germline CDR1 LGHNA, CDR2 YSLEER. With 4 bases clipped from V and 2 bases from J, the junction kept 13 bases outside the gene matches. The CDR3 loop spans 17 amino acids. CDR3 sequence: CASSPQGGGSPTYEQYF. Written as DNA, the CDR3 is TGCGCCAGCAGCCCCCAGGGCGGGGGGTCTCCTACCTACGAGCAGTACTTC.

This clonotype was recorded at least ten times. The genes are TRBV3-1 and TRBJ2-4, with a tentative D call TRBD2 (5 bases). The CDR3 spans 16 residues. Between the trimmed V and J ends, which lost 0 bases and 2 bases, there was a span of 11 bases. Germline V CDR1 and CDR2: LGHDT, YNNKEL (reference sequence). The CDR3 sequence: CASSQDSRGSKNIQYF. In DNA form, the CDR3 reads TGTGCCAGCAGCCAAGATTCCCGGGGTTCCAAAAACATTCAGTACTTC.

This clonotype was seen at least ten times. The chain joins TRBV7-7 to TRBJ2-1, with TRBD2 matching 11 bases. Trimming at V came to 5 bases and at J to 7 bases, leaving 7 bases not matched to a gene. The CDR3 length is 15 residues. Germline assignment: CDR1 SSHAT and CDR2 FNYEAQ (reference sequence). CDR3 sequence (DNA): TGTGCCAGCAGCCCCTTAGCGGGGGGGAGAAATGAGCAGTTCTTC. Its translation: CASSPLAGGRNEQFF.

This clonotype occurred many times. The rearrangement uses TRBV3-1 and TRBJ2-7; 12 nucleotides match TRBD2. CDR3 length: 17 amino acids. J gave up 0 bases and V 3 bases, and 6 bases lay outside the gene matches. Germline CDR1 LGHDT, CDR2 YNNKEL (reference sequence). The CDR3 here is CASSHLTSGGRSYEQYF. The CDR3 region has the DNA TGTGCCAGCAGCCATTTGACTAGCGGGGGACGCTCCTACGAGCAGTACTTC.

At least ten counts were recorded for this clonotype. This chain connects TRBV20-1 to TRBJ1-4; 8 bases are shared with TRBD1. The CDR3 consists of 15 residues. Trimming removed 1 base from V and 4 bases from J; junction bases left unmatched: 5. CDR1 and CDR2 (germline): DFQATT, SNEGSKA (reference sequence). CDR3 bases: TGCAGTGCTAGAGGGGCAGGGGGCTTTAATGAAAAACTGTTTTTT. Translated: CSARGAGGFNEKLFF.

This clonotype was picked up many times. The chain recombines TRBV12-3 or TRBV12-4 with TRBJ1-1; D gene ambiguous. The CDR3 runs 12 residues. V was pared by 4 bases and J by 5 bases, with 8 bases between. The CDR3 nucleotides are TGTGCCAGCAGTTATATGAGGACTGAAGCTTTCTTT. It codes for CASSYMRTEAFF.

In this sample, this clonotype turned up many times. The chain links TRBV5-6 to TRBJ2-1, with a possible D match to TRBD1 (7 bases). Trimming took 4 bases from V and 4 from J, leaving 21 bases between them. The germline V gene encodes CDR1 SGHDT and CDR2 YYEEEE. This CDR3 comprises 17 residues. CDR3 residues: CASSQLVATGRYNEQFF. In DNA, the CDR3 is TGTGCCAGCAGCCAGTTGGTGGCGACAGGGAGGTACAATGAGCAGTTCTTC.